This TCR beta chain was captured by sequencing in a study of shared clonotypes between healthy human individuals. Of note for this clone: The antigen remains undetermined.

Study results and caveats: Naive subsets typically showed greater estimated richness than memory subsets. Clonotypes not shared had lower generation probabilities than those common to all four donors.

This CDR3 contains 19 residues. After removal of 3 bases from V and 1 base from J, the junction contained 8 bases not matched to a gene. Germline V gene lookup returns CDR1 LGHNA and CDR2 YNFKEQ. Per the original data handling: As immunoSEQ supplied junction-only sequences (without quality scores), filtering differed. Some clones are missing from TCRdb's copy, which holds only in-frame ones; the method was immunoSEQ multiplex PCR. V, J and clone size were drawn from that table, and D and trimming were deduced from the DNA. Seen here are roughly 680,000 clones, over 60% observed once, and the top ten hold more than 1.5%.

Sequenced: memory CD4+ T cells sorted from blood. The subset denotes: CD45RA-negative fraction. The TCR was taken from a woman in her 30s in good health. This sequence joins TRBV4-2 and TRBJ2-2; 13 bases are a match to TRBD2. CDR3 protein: CASSHGLAGVPGNTGELFF. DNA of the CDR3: TGTGCCAGCAGCCACGGACTAGCGGGAGTCCCCGGGAACACCGGGGAGCTGTTTTTT.